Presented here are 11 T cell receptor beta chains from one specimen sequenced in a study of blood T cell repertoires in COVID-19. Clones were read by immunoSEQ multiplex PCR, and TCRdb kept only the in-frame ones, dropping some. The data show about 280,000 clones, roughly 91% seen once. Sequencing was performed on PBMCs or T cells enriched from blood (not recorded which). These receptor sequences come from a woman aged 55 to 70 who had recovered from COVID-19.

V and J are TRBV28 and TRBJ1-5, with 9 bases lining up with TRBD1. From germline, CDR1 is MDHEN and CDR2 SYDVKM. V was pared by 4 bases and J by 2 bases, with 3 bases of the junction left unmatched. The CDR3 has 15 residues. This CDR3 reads CASSWGQGGNQPQHF. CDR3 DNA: TGTGCCAGCAGTTGGGGACAGGGAGGCAATCAGCCCCAGCATTTT.

CDR3 nucleotides: TGTGCCAGCAGGGAGGACGGGATTGGTGAGCAGTACTTC. Its translation: CASREDGIGEQYF. The rearrangement uses TRBV2 and TRBJ2-7; D is possibly TRBD2 (5 bases). V dropped 6 bases and J dropped 7 bases, with 16 bases sitting between them. The CDR3 consists of 13 residues. Looked up from germline, CDR1 is SNHLY and CDR2 is FYNNEI.

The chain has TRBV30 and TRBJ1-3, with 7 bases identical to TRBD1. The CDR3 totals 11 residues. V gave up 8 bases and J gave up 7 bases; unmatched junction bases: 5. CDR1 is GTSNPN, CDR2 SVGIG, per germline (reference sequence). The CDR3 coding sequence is TGTGCCACAGGGGTGGTCAACACCATATATTTT. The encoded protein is CATGVVNTIYF.

The chain's CDR3 is CASSQVDYTGELFF. The CDR3, as DNA: TGCGCCAGCAGCCAGGTCGACTACACCGGGGAGCTGTTTTTT. The chain recombines TRBV4-1 with TRBJ2-2; D is ambiguous. V lost 3 bases and J lost 3, with 8 bases in between. Per germline, CDR1 MGHRA and CDR2 YSYEKL. The CDR3 is made up of 14 amino acids.

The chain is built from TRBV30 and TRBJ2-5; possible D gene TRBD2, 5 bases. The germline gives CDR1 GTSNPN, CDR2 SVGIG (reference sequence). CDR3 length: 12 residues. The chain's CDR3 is CPLADSQETQYF. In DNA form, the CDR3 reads TGTCCGTTGGCGGACTCACAAGAGACCCAGTACTTC. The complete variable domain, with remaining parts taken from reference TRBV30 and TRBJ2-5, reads SQTIHQWPATLVQPVGSPLSLECTVEGTSNPNLYWYRQAAGRGLQLLFYSVGIGQISSEVPQNLSASRPQDRQFILSSKKLLLSDSGFYLCPLADSQETQYFGPGTRLLVL.

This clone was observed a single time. The CDR3 DNA reads as TGCGCCAGCAGCTTGGATCTGGTTAGCGGGACTGAAGCTTTCTTT. Translating it yields CASSLDLVSGTEAFF. The V call is TRBV5-1, the J call TRBJ1-1; D gene unclear. Trimming removed 0 bases from V and 5 bases from J, with 14 bases in between. CDR3 length equals 15 residues. CDR1 and CDR2 from the germline V gene are SGHRS and YFSETQ.

For the CDR3, the DNA is TGTGCCAGCAGAGCTCAGGGACAGGGATCCGGGGAGCTGTTTTTT. Its translation is CASRAQGQGSGELFF. J is TRBJ2-2 and V is TRBV28, with 9 bases identical to TRBD1. CDR1 is MDHEN, CDR2 SYDVKM, per germline. This CDR3 region has 15 residues. Losses at the gene ends were 6 bases for V and 6 bases for J; bases not matched to a gene: 8.

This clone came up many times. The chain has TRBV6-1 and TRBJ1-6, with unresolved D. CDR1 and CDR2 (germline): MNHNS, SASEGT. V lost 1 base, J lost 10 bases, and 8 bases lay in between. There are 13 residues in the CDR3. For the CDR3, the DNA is TGTGCCAGCAGTGAAGACGAGAGGTCACCCCTCCACTTT. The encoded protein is CASSEDERSPLHF.

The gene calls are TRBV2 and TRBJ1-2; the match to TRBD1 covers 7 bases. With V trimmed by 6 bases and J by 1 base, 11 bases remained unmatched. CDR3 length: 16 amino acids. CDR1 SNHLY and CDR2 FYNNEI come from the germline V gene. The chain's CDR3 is CASSGQGGGDNYGYTF. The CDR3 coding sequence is TGTGCCAGCAGCGGCCAGGGGGGTGGGGATAACTATGGCTACACCTTC.

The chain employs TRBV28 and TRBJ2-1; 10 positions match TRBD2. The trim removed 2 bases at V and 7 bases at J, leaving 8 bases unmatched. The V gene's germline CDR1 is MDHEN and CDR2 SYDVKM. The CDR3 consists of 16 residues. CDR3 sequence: CASSLGLAGVSNEQFF. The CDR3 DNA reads TGTGCCAGCAGTTTAGGGCTAGCGGGAGTGTCGAATGAGCAGTTCTTC.

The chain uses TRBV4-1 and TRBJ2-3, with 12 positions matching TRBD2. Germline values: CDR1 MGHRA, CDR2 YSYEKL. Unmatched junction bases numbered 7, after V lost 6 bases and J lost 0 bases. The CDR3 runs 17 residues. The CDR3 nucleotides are TGCGCCAGCAGAGGTCTAGCGGGAGGGTTTAGCACAGATACGCAGTATTTT. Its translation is CASRGLAGGFSTDTQYF.